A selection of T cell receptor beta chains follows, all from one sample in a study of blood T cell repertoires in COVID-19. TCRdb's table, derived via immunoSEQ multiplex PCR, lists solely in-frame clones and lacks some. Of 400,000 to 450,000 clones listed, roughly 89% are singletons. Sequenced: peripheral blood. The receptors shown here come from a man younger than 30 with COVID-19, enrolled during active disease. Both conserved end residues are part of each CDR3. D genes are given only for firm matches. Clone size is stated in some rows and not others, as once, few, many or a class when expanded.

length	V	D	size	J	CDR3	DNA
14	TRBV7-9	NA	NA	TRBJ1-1	CASSPQSVNTEAFF	TGTGCCAGCAGCCCGCAAAGCGTGAACACTGAAGCTTTCTTT
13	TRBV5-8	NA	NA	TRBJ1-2	CASLRGGGVSYTF	TGTGCCAGCCTGCGGGGGGGAGGAGTGAGCTACACCTTC
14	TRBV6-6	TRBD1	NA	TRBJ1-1	CASSRGTGASEAFF	TGTGCCAGCAGTCGAGGGACAGGGGCAAGTGAAGCTTTCTTT
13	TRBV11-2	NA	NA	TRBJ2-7	CASSLDVTYEQYF	TGTGCCAGCAGCTTAGATGTAACCTACGAGCAGTACTTC
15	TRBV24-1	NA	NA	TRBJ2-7	CATSDPSGPTYEQYF	TGTGCCACCAGTGACCCCAGCGGGCCGACCTACGAGCAGTACTTC
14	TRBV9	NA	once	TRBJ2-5	CASSVDSGQETQYF	TGTGCCAGCAGCGTAGACAGCGGACAAGAGACCCAGTACTTC
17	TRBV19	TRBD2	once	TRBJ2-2	CASSTRTSGTGTGELFF	TGTGCCAGTAGTACGAGAACTAGCGGAACGGGTACCGGGGAGCTGTTTTTT
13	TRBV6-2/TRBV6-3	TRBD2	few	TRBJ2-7	CASSWEGRYEQYF	TGTGCCAGCAGTTGGGAGGGCCGCTACGAGCAGTACTTC
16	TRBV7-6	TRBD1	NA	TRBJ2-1	CASIEGTGAIWNEQFF	TGTGCCAGCATCGAAGGGACAGGCGCGATATGGAATGAGCAGTTCTTC
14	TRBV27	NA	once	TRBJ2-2	CASSLTLNTGELFF	TGTGCCAGCAGCCTCACTTTGAACACCGGGGAGCTGTTTTTT
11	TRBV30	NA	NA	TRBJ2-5	CAWTIQETQYF	TGTGCCTGGACCATCCAAGAGACCCAGTACTTC